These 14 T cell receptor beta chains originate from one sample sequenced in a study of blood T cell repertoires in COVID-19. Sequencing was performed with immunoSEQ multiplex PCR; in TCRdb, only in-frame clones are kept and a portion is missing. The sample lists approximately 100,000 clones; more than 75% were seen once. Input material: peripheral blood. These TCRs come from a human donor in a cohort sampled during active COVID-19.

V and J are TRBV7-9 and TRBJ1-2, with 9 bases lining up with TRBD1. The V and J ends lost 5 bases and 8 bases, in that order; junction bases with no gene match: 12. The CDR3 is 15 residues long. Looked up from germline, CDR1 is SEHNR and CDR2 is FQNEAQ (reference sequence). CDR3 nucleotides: TGTGCCAGCAGCCAAGACCCGACAGGGGGTAGAGGCTACACCTTC. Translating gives CASSQDPTGGRGYTF.

DNA for the CDR3: TGTGCCAGCAGCTTGCAAGCGGGAGGGGAGACCCAGTACTTC. Amino acids: CASSLQAGGETQYF. This chain connects TRBV5-6 to TRBJ2-5, with 10 nucleotides matching TRBD2. After removal of 1 base from V and 5 bases from J, the junction contained 2 bases not matched to a gene. The CDR3 totals 14 residues. Germline V gene lookup returns CDR1 SGHDT and CDR2 YYEEEE.

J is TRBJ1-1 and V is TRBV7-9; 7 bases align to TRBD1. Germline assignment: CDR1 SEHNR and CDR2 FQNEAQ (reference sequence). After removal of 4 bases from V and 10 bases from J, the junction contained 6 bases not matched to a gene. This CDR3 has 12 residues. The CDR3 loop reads CASSYTGDGAFF. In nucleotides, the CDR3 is TGTGCCAGCAGCTATACAGGGGACGGAGCTTTCTTT.

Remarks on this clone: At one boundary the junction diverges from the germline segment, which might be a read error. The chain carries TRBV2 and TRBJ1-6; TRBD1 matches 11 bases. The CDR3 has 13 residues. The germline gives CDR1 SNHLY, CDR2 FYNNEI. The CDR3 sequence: CAGRGQGESPLHF. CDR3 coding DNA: TGTGCCGGCAGGGGACAGGGGGAGTCACCCCTCCACTTT. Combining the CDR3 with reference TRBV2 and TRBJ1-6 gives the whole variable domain EPEVTQTPSHQVTQMGQEVILRCVPISNHLYFYWYRQILGQKVEFLVSFYNNEISEKSEIFDDQFSVERPDGSNFTLKIRSTKLEDSAMYFCAGRGQGESPLHFGNGTRLTVT.

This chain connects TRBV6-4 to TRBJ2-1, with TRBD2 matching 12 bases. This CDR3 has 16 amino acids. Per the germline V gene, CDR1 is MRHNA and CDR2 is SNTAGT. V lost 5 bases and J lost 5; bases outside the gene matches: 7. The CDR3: CASSSLAGGRNNEQFF. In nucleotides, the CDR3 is TGTGCCAGCAGTTCTCTAGCGGGAGGGCGGAACAATGAGCAGTTCTTC.

CDR3 residues: CASSEPGESYNEQFF. CDR3 bases: TGCGCCAGCAGTGAACCAGGGGAGTCCTACAATGAGCAGTTCTTC. The chain joins TRBV10-2 to TRBJ2-1, with a possible D match to TRBD1 (6 bases). Germline CDR1 and CDR2: WSHSY and SAAADI. This CDR3 contains 15 residues. Between the trimmed V and J ends, which lost 3 bases and 1 base, there was a span of 10 bases.

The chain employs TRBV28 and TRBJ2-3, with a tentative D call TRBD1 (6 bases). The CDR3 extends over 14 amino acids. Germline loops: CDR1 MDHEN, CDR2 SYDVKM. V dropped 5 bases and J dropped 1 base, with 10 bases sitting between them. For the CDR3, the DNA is TGTGCCAGCAGTCCCAGGGGTGGCACAGATACGCAGTATTTT. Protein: CASSPRGGTDTQYF.

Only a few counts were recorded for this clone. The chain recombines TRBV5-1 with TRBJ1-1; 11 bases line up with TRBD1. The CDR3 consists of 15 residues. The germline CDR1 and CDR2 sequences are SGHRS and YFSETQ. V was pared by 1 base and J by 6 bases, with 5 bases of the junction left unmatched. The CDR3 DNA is TGCGCCAGCAGCTTGACGGGACAGGGGGGTGCTGAAGCTTTCTTT. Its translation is CASSLTGQGGAEAFF.

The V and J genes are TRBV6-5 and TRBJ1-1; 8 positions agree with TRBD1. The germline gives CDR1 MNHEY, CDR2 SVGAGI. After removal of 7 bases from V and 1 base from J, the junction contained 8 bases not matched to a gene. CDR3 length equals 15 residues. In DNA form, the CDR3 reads TGTGCCAGCATCTCCTTCGGGACAGGGAACACTGAAGCTTTCTTT. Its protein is CASISFGTGNTEAFF.

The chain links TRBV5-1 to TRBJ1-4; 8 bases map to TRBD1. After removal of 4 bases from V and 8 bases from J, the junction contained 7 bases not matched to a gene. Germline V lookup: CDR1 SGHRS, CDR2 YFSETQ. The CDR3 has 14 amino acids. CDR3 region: CASSALYRGEKLFF. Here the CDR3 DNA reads TGCGCCAGCAGCGCATTATACAGGGGGGAAAAACTGTTTTTT.

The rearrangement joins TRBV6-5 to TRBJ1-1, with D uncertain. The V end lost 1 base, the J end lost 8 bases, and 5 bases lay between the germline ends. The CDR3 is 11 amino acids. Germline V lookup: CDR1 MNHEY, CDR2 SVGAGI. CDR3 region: CASSYFREAFF. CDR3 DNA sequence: TGTGCCAGCAGTTACTTTCGGGAAGCTTTCTTT.

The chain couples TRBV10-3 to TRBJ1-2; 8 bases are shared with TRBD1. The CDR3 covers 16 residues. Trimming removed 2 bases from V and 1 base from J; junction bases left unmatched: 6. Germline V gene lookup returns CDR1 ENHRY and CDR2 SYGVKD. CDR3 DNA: TGTGCCATCAGTGAGGAGCAGGGGGCCATTAACTATGGCTACACCTTC. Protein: CAISEEQGAINYGYTF.

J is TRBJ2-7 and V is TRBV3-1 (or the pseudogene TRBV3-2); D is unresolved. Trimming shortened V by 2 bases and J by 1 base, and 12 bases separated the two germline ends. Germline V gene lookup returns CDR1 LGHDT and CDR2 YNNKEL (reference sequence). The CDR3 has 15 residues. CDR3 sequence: CASSQSRTQSYEQYF. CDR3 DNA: TGTGCCAGCAGCCAAAGCCGAACTCAATCCTACGAGCAGTACTTC.

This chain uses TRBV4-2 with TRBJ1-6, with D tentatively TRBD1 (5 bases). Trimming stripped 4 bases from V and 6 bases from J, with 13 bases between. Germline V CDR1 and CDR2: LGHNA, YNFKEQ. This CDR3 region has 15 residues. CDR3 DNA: TGTGCCAGCAGCCGGACAATAGGGGCTAATTCACCCCTCCACTTT. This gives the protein CASSRTIGANSPLHF.